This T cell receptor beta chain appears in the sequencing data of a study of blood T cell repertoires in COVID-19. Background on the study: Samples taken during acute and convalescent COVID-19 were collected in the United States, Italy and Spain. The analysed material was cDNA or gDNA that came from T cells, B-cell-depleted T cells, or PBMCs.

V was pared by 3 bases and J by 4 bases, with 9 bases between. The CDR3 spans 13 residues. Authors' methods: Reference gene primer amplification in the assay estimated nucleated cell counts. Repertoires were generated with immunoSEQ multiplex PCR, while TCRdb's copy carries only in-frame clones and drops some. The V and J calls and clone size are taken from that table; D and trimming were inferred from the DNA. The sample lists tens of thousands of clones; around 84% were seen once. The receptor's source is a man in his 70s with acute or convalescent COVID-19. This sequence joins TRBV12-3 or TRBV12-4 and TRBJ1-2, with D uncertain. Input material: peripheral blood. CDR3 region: CASSLKGSYGYTF. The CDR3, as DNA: TGTGCCAGCAGTTTGAAAGGGAGCTATGGCTACACCTTC.